The rows below give T cell receptor beta chains drawn from one sample of a study of blood T cell repertoires in COVID-19. The assay was immunoSEQ multiplex PCR, and TCRdb's table has in-frame clones only and misses some. The sample carries 67,000 or so clones, approximately 80% recorded once. Material: peripheral blood. All receptors come from a man in his 70s with acute or convalescent COVID-19. The CDR3 runs from the conserved cysteine through the conserved F or W. A D gene is named only where the DNA matches it firmly. Clone size is stated in some rows and not others, as once, few, many or a class when expanded.

TRBJ1-5 | - | - | TRBV6-2/TRBV6-3 | CASSHGDQPQHF | TGTGCCAGCAGTCACGGGGATCAGCCCCAGCATTTT
TRBJ2-7 | TRBD2 | few | TRBV27 | CASSFRGDATGSYEQYF | TGTGCCAGCAGTTTCCGGGGGGACGCTACCGGCTCCTACGAGCAGTACTTC
TRBJ2-7 | TRBD2 | - | TRBV5-1 | CASSLAAGTSGINYEQYF | TGCGCCAGCAGCTTGGCGGCCGGGACTAGCGGGATCAACTACGAGCAGTACTTC
TRBJ2-7 | - | - | TRBV9 | CASSVEVEQHEQYF | TGTGCCAGCAGCGTAGAGGTTGAACAGCACGAGCAGTACTTC
TRBJ2-1 | TRBD2 | - | TRBV5-4 | CASSFGGSSYNEQFF | TGTGCCAGCAGCTTCGGCGGGAGCTCCTACAATGAGCAGTTCTTC
TRBJ1-5 | - | - | TRBV7-8 | CASSWRTAGQSYQPQHF | TGTGCCAGCAGCTGGAGAACGGCTGGACAGTCTTATCAGCCCCAGCATTTT
TRBJ2-2 | - | - | TRBV5-6 | CASSLSAGELFF | TGTGCCAGCAGCCTTTCGGCCGGGGAGCTGTTTTTT
TRBJ2-3 | - | - | TRBV7-2 | CASSLVQGTDTQYF | TGTGCCAGCAGCTTAGTGCAGGGCACAGATACGCAGTATTTT
TRBJ2-5 | TRBD1 | - | TRBV6-6 | CASSSGTGIQETQYF | TGTGCCAGCAGTTCGGGGACAGGGATCCAAGAGACCCAGTACTTC
TRBJ1-3 | TRBD1 | once | TRBV6-5 | CASRGQGSGNTIYF | TGTGCCAGCAGGGGACAGGGGTCTGGAAACACCATATATTTT
TRBJ2-3 | TRBD2 | - | TRBV6-6 | CASSHPPGTNIQDTQYF | TGTGCCAGCAGTCACCCCCCCGGGACTAATATCCAAGATACGCAGTATTTT
TRBJ2-5 | TRBD2 | - | TRBV7-3 | CASSTGLGAGNGETQYF | TGTGCCAGCAGCACGGGACTAGGGGCAGGAAATGGGGAGACCCAGTACTTC
TRBJ2-3 | TRBD1 | - | TRBV7-9 | CASSAQTGTYDTQYF | TGTGCCAGCAGCGCCCAGACAGGGACCTACGATACGCAGTATTTT
TRBJ2-2 | TRBD1 | once | TRBV24-1 | CATSDLRGQGNTGELFF | TGTGCCACCAGTGATTTAAGGGGACAGGGTAACACCGGGGAGCTGTTTTTT
TRBJ2-5 | TRBD1 | - | TRBV9 | CASSAWTGGGETQYF | TGTGCCAGCAGCGCATGGACAGGGGGAGGAGAGACCCAGTACTTC
TRBJ2-1 | TRBD2 | - | TRBV6-4 | CASSTGLAGVGEQFF | TGTGCCAGCAGTACCGGACTAGCGGGAGTCGGCGAGCAGTTCTTC
TRBJ1-2 | TRBD1 | - | TRBV6-5 | CASRDTGGYGYTF | TGTGCCAGCAGGGACACAGGGGGCTATGGCTACACCTTC
TRBJ2-1 | TRBD2 | - | TRBV19 | CASSIDPNPGREQDEQFF | TGTGCCAGTAGTATAGATCCGAACCCGGGGCGGGAGCAGGATGAGCAGTTCTTC
TRBJ1-4 | - | - | TRBV28 | CASSREGWEKLFF | TGTGCCAGCAGCAGAGAGGGATGGGAAAAACTGTTTTTT
TRBJ1-1 | - | - | TRBV6-5 | CALRENSEAFF | TGTGCCCTAAGAGAGAACAGCGAAGCTTTCTTT
TRBJ2-7 | - | - | TRBV20-1 | CSASTGGRSEQYF | TGCAGTGCTAGTACGGGTGGGAGGAGCGAGCAGTACTTC
TRBJ2-7 | - | - | TRBV7-5 | CARSLLAGYEQYF | TGTGCCAGAAGCTTACTAGCGGGTTACGAGCAGTACTTC
TRBJ1-2 | - | - | TRBV28 | CASSFASYGYTF | TGTGCCAGCAGTTTTGCCAGCTATGGCTACACCTTC
TRBJ1-1 | - | - | TRBV7-9 | CASSFRTQNTEAFF | TGTGCCAGCAGCTTTCGGACACAGAACACTGAAGCTTTCTTT
TRBJ2-3 | - | once | TRBV9 | CASTGGTLGDTQYF | TGTGCCAGCACCGGCGGGACTCTAGGAGATACGCAGTATTTT
TRBJ1-2 | - | - | TRBV5-1 | CASSFTEDGYTF | TGCGCCAGCAGCTTCACGGAGGATGGCTACACCTTC
TRBJ1-5 | TRBD1 | - | TRBV15 | CATSRDLMKGQGNQPQHF | TGTGCCACCAGCAGAGACTTAATGAAGGGACAGGGGAATCAGCCCCAGCATTTT